This T cell receptor beta chain came from a study of T cells in Graves' hyperthyroidism and ophthalmopathy (dated by TCRdb to 2018 to 2020). Concerning the study at large: Peripheral blood was sampled at the time of initial diagnosis, prior to any treatment. The approximately 100 discovery patients were divided at random into training and test sets in a 7:3 ratio. After blood sampling, hyperthyroidism patients were treated with methimazole at a starting dose of 30 mg daily, and ophthalmopathy patients were treated with high-dose intravenous methylprednisolone. The paper describes TCR Vbeta CDR3 sequencing of around 140 peripheral blood samples, made up of some 40 ophthalmopathy patients, approximately 73 hyperthyroidism patients and 17 progressor patients. TCR V-J signatures able to tell the groups apart were searched for in a discovery cohort of 90 to 100 patients, of whom over 40 had Graves' ophthalmopathy and more than 55 had stable Graves' hyperthyroidism. Prospective prediction of ophthalmopathy was tested in an independent validation cohort consisting of 18 hyperthyroidism patients and about 17 patients who later progressed to ophthalmopathy. In more than 5 Graves' hyperthyroidism patients, the study also compared T-cell repertoires from thyroid tissue with T-cell repertoires from blood.

The TCR beta CDR3 regions were amplified from RNA transcripts. The TCR CDR3 was subjected to a first round of RT-PCR using the HTBI primer set and the Qiagen OneStep RT-PCR kit. A second multiplex PCR round built the libraries, followed by size selection and purification. The libraries were sequenced on an Illumina HiSeq2000 using paired-end 100 bp reads. On the authors' methods: SOAPnuke was used to process the raw data, with reads discarded if the reads contained adapters or uncalled bases, had a mean Phred below 15, or lacked an exact constant-primer or identifier match. High-quality paired reads were merged with COPE v1.2.5, and unique nucleotide sequences were defined as clonotypes. Clonotypes were aligned to IMGT TRBV, TRBD and TRBJ reference segments using MiTCR v1.1. Analysis was restricted to V-J combinations with a frequency above 0.0001, which covered roughly 99% of repertoires. A TCS score was defined as the ratio between F50 (clonal expansion) and ExV (chaos), using BLOSUM62-based TCRdist between CDR3 peptides within each V-J. Welch's t-statistics and random forest reduced roughly 500 V-J features to roughly 13, which were used in a naive Bayes classifier (R e1071). The raw public data were reprocessed by TCRdb itself: fastp quality trimming at Q25, MiXCR clonotype calling, in-frame beta chains only. Rows with a matching CDR3 protein are joined into one entry that keeps the most common DNA and genes. The V and J calls were determined by TCRdb, not by the authors. A total of about 550,000 distinct CDR3 sequences appear in this sample, about 20% of them only once. Of the sample, about a quarter falls within the top ten clones.

A patient counted as having stable Graves' hyperthyroidism if no progression to ophthalmopathy occurred over 18 months of follow-up. Hyperthyroidism patients were newly diagnosed, with disease duration under 2 months, and aged 18 to 65 years. Any patient with an uncontrolled infection, another autoimmune disease, pregnancy or lactation was excluded. Clinical symptoms, serum thyroxine and TRAb, thyroid ultrasound, and orbital computed tomography formed the basis for the diagnoses. Ficoll-Paque density gradient centrifugation was used to isolate PBMCs from about 10 ml of fresh peripheral blood. Total RNA was extracted using Trizol reagent, and RNA quality was assessed on an Agilent 2100 Bioanalyzer. General findings and caveats noted by the study authors: During validation, the model predicted progression to ophthalmopathy a median of roughly six months ahead of onset, with almost 71% sensitivity and 72.22% specificity. A model built on a 13 V-J signature distinguished ophthalmopathy from stable hyperthyroidism, reaching about 88% sensitivity and around 81% specificity in cross-validation and 80%/75% in testing. Blood samples also contained most of the expanded thyroid clonotypes (frequency above 0.001), which suggests that blood repertoires may reflect thyroid immune responses. No statistical method was used to set the sample size in advance, and investigators knew the group allocation.

This clonotype came up many times. Its binding antigen is unknown. No base quality information exists; no much larger clone differs at one position. The sample consisted of blood. This TCR came from a man aged 18 to 29 with Graves' hyperthyroidism.

CDR3 protein: CATNSDTNYEQYF. The nucleotide sequence is given as TGTGCCACCAACTCCGACACAAATTACGAGCAGTACTTC. This chain joins TRBV10-3 to TRBJ2-7, with the D segment identity uncertain. The V end loses 10 bases and the J end loses 4 bases, and a stretch of 17 bases separates them. Including cysteine and phenylalanine, the CDR3 has 13 amino acids. CDR3 DNA only is kept here, 39 bases in frame from base 1. Sequences ENHRY (CDR1) and SYGVKD (CDR2) are obtained from the germline V gene.